This TCR beta chain was recovered during a study of T cell responses to AZD1222 COVID-19 vaccine. Using immunoSEQ multiplex PCR, the repertoire was profiled, and TCRdb retains in-frame clones only, with some absent. This sample has 130,000 or so clones, with about 94% found just once. Germline CDR1 reads MNHEY; CDR2 reads SVGAGI. The V gene lost 7 bases and the J gene lost 5 bases, with 14 bases spanning the gap. The CDR3 has 13 amino acids. This sequence originates from an adult in good health. The sample was peripheral blood, taken on day 0 of AZD1222 vaccination. The V call is TRBV6-5, the J call TRBJ1-1; D perhaps matches TRBD1 (5 bases). The DNA of the CDR3 is TGTGCCAGCATGGACCCGTGGGGGACTGAAGCTTTCTTT. Its protein is CASMDPWGTEAFF.